The 17 T cell receptor beta chains reported below all come from one sample, sequenced in a study of shared clonotypes between healthy human individuals. TCRdb keeps only in-frame clones here, not all; method: immunoSEQ multiplex PCR. Altogether nearly 1 million clones are present, 76% being singletons, with the ten largest covering approximately 1.5%. Sample: memory CD4+ T cells sorted from blood. Stated subset: CD45RA-negative fraction. These receptor sequences come from a man aged 18-30 years in good health.

This chain links TRBV30 with TRBJ2-5; D tentatively reads TRBD1 or TRBD2 (5 bases each). With the DNA end fitting TRBJ2-7 better, the J assignment may be wrong. Looked up from germline, CDR1 is GTSNPN and CDR2 is SVGIG (reference sequence). The CDR3 extends over 14 amino acids. The DNA of the CDR3 is TGTGCCTGGAGTGGAAGGGACGGCCTCTACGAGCAGTACTTC. This codes for CAWSGRDGLYEQYF.

V is TRBV5-5 and J is TRBJ1-5; D is undetermined. Between the trimmed V and J ends, which lost 0 bases and 5 bases, there was a span of 15 bases. CDR1 is SGHKS, CDR2 YYEKEE, per germline (reference sequence). The CDR3 length is 16 residues. CDR3: CASSLAWSLGYQPQHF. In DNA, the CDR3 is TGTGCCAGCAGCTTGGCGTGGTCCCTGGGGTATCAGCCCCAGCATTTT.

This chain joins TRBV25-1 and TRBJ1-4, with D unresolved. Germline V CDR1 and CDR2: MGHDK, SYGVNS. The length of the CDR3 is 14 residues. V gave up 4 bases and J gave up 7 bases, with 13 bases separating them. CDR3 protein: CASSVPDGIEKLFF. CDR3 nucleotide sequence: TGTGCCAGCAGTGTTCCCGACGGAATTGAAAAACTGTTTTTT.

This clone was seen only once. The CDR3 DNA reads as TGCGCCAGCAGCCTGTCAACCTACGAGCAGTACTTC. Its translation is CASSLSTYEQYF. The chain couples TRBV5-1 to TRBJ2-7; no reliable D call. Between the trimmed V and J ends, which lost 4 bases and 2 bases, there was a span of 7 bases. Germline V lookup: CDR1 SGHRS, CDR2 YFSETQ. The CDR3 consists of 12 residues.

The chain recombines TRBV7-8 with TRBJ2-2, with D maybe TRBD1 (5 bases). CDR3 length: 14 residues. V was trimmed by 0 bases and J by 6 bases, leaving 8 bases between them. Germline V lookup: CDR1 SGHVS, CDR2 FQNEAQ. The CDR3 here is CASSLAQGPGELFF. CDR3 nucleotide sequence: TGTGCCAGCAGCTTAGCCCAGGGCCCCGGGGAGCTGTTTTTT.

In this sample, this clone turned up many times. The rearrangement uses TRBV11-2 and TRBJ2-7; 7 bases line up with TRBD2. Unmatched junction bases numbered 10, after V lost 0 bases and J lost 2 bases. This CDR3 region has 17 residues. Germline V lookup: CDR1 SGHAT, CDR2 FQNNGV. CDR3 loop: CASSLDLGGTGAYEQYF. The CDR3 coding sequence is TGTGCCAGCAGCTTAGATCTGGGGGGGACGGGTGCCTACGAGCAGTACTTC. Full variable domain (rest looked up from reference TRBV11-2 and TRBJ2-7): EAGVAQSPRYKIIEKRQSVAFWCNPISGHATLYWYQQILGQGPKLLIQFQNNGVVDDSQLPKDRFSAERLKGVDSTLKIQPAKLEDSAVYLCASSLDLGGTGAYEQYFGPGTRLTVT.

Details on this clone: A single base separates this from a much larger clone, so it may be a read error. This CDR3 is also generated by other DNA sequences in the sample. V and J are TRBV19 and TRBJ2-7, with 11 bases lining up with TRBD1. The CDR3 sequence is 14 residues long. V shed 4 bases, J shed 2 bases, and the junction held 1 base outside the gene matches. Germline V gives CDR1 LNHDA, CDR2 SQIVND (reference sequence). The chain's CDR3 is CASSRTGGPYEQYF. The CDR3 DNA sequence: TGTGCCAGTAGTAGGACAGGGGGCCCCTACGAGCAGTACTTC.

V usage is TRBV28 and J usage is TRBJ2-1; 8 nucleotides line up with TRBD2. Per the germline V gene, CDR1 is MDHEN and CDR2 is SYDVKM. V was clipped by 4 bases and J by 7 bases; unmatched bases: 9. The CDR3 runs 15 residues. The CDR3 DNA follows: TGTGCCAGCAGTTCCCTCGGAGTAGCGGGGAATGAGCAGTTCTTC. Its translation is CASSSLGVAGNEQFF.

The chain recombines TRBV29-1 with TRBJ1-1; 8 bases agree with TRBD1. CDR1 is SQVTM and CDR2 is ANQGSEA in the germline V gene. The V gene end was trimmed by 4 bases and the J gene end by 0 bases; junction bases not matched to a gene: 7. The CDR3 runs to 15 residues. CDR3 DNA: TGCAGCGTTGTCCCCAACAGGGGGTTGAACACTGAAGCTTTCTTT. It yields the protein CSVVPNRGLNTEAFF. Supplemented by reference TRBV29-1 and TRBJ1-1, the full variable domain reads SAVISQKPSRDICQRGTSLTIQCQVDSQVTMMFWYRQQPGQSLTLIATANQGSEATYESGFVIDKFPISRPNLTFSTLTVSNMSPEDSSIYLCSVVPNRGLNTEAFFGQGTRLTVV.

The chain couples TRBV7-2 to TRBJ2-7; 9 bases align to TRBD1. J lost 5 bases, V lost 0 bases, and 8 bases had no gene match. The CDR3 contains 16 residues. CDR1 and CDR2 (germline): SGHTA, FQGNSA. CDR3 in amino acids: CASSLAPGTGLNEQYF. CDR3 nucleotide sequence: TGTGCCAGCAGCTTAGCCCCTGGGACAGGGCTCAACGAGCAGTACTTC.

This clone was counted once. V usage is TRBV7-9 and J usage is TRBJ1-4; D is unclear. Germline lookup yields CDR1 SEHNR and CDR2 FQNEAQ (reference sequence). The V end lost 1 base, the J end lost 7 bases, and 7 bases lay between the germline ends. The CDR3 has 13 amino acids. The CDR3 DNA is TGTGCCAGCAGCTTAGACGCTGGTGAAAAACTGTTTTTT. Translating it yields CASSLDAGEKLFF.

The V gene is TRBV7-2, the J gene TRBJ2-1, with TRBD2 matching over 8 bases. With V trimmed by 0 bases and J by 1 base, 5 bases remained unmatched. The length of the CDR3 is 17 residues. Germline assignment: CDR1 SGHTA and CDR2 FQGNSA. The CDR3 DNA sequence: TGTGCCAGCAGCTTAGCGCCGGGACTAGGTTCCTACAATGAGCAGTTCTTC. It is translated as CASSLAPGLGSYNEQFF. The whole variable domain, filled in from reference TRBV7-2 and TRBJ2-1, reads GAGVSQSPSNKVTEKGKDVELRCDPISGHTALYWYRQSLGQGLEFLIYFQGNSAPDKSGLPSDRFSAERTGGSVSTLTIQRTQQEDSAVYLCASSLAPGLGSYNEQFFGPGTRLTVL.

This rearrangement joins TRBV6-5 to TRBJ2-2, with 14 bases matching TRBD2. Trimming cost V 4 bases and J 5 bases; bases outside gene matches: 3. The CDR3 runs 16 residues. Per the germline V gene, CDR1 is MNHEY and CDR2 is SVGAGI. Here the CDR3 reads CASSSGLAGVTGELFF. In DNA form, the CDR3 reads TGTGCCAGCAGTTCGGGACTAGCGGGGGTAACCGGGGAGCTGTTTTTT.

This chain uses TRBV10-3 with TRBJ2-2, with 9 bases that match TRBD1. V gave up 8 bases and J gave up 6 bases; unmatched junction bases: 16. The CDR3 is made up of 17 amino acids. Looked up from germline, CDR1 is ENHRY and CDR2 is SYGVKD. CDR3 protein: CAILRDRVVEGAGELFF. The CDR3 DNA reads as TGTGCCATCCTCCGGGACAGGGTAGTCGAAGGCGCCGGGGAGCTGTTTTTT.

This clone was observed once. The chain combines TRBV5-1 with TRBJ1-1; D perhaps matches TRBD1 (6 bases). V lost 4 bases and J lost 6, with 16 bases in between. Germline values: CDR1 SGHRS, CDR2 YFSETQ. The CDR3 is 14 residues long. The CDR3 sequence is CASSLRQDGAEAFF. CDR3 in DNA: TGCGCCAGCAGCCTAAGACAGGATGGGGCTGAAGCTTTCTTT.

This clone was recorded a few times. The genes are TRBV6-6 and TRBJ1-5, with D tentatively TRBD1 (6 bases). This CDR3 contains 14 residues. Germline lookup yields CDR1 MNHNY and CDR2 SVGAGI (reference sequence). The V end lost 6 bases, the J end lost 1 base, and 10 bases lay between the germline ends. The CDR3, as DNA: TGTGCCAGCAGGGGGACATCCAGCAATCAGCCCCAGCATTTT. This codes for CASRGTSSNQPQHF.

The rearrangement uses TRBV28 and TRBJ1-2; D unresolved. The V gene lost 6 bases and the J gene lost 2 bases, with 10 bases spanning the gap. The germline V gene encodes CDR1 MDHEN and CDR2 SYDVKM. This CDR3 has 13 residues. CDR3 coding DNA: TGTGCCAGCAGCTCTCGAACAAACTATGGCTACACCTTC. Translation gives CASSSRTNYGYTF.